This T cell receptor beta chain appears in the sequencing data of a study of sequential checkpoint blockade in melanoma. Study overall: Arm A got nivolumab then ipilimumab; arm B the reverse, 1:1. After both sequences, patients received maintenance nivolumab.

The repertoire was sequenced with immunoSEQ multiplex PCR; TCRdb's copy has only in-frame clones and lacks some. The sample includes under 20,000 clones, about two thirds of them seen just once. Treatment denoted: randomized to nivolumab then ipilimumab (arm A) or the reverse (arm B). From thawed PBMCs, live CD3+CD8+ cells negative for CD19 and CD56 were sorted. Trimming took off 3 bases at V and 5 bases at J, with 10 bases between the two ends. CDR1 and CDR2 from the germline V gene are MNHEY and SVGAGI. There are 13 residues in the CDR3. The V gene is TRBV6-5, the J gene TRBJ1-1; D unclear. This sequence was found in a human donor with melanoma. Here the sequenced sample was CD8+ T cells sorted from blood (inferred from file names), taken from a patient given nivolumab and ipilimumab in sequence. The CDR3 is CASSYLDWTEAFF. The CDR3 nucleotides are TGTGCCAGCAGTTATCTCGACTGGACTGAAGCTTTCTTT.